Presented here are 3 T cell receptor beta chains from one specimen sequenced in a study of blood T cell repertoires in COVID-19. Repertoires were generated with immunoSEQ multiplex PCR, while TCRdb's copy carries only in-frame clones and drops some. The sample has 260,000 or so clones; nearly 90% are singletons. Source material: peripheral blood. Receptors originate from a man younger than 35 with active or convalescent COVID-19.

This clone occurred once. The CDR3 coding sequence is TGCAGTGCTAGTTTACAGGGGATTTCCTACGAGCAGTACTTC. Amino acids: CSASLQGISYEQYF. The chain is built from TRBV20-1 and TRBJ2-7; TRBD1 matches 7 bases. The V gene end was trimmed by 3 bases and the J gene end by 1 base; junction bases not matched to a gene: 6. The CDR3 runs 14 residues. Germline CDR1 reads DFQATT; CDR2 reads SNEGSKA (reference sequence).

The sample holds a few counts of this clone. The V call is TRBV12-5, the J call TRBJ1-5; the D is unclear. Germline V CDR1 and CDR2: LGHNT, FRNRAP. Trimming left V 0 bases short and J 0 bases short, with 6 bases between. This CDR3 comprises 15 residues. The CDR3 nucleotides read TGTGCTAGTGGTTTGGTACAGCATAGCAATCAGCCCCAGCATTTT. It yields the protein CASGLVQHSNQPQHF.

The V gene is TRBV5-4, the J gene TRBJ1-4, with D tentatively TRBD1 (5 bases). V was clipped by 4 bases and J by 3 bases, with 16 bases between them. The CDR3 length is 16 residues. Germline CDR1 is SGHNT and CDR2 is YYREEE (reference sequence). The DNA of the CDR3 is TGTGCCAGCAGCAGGGGCAGCGGGCTGGCTAATGAAAAACTGTTTTTT. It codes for CASSRGSGLANEKLFF. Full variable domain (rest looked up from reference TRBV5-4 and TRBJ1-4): ETGVTQSPTHLIKTRGQQVTLRCSSQSGHNTVSWYQQALGQGPQFIFQYYREEENGRGNFPPRFSGLQFPNYSSELNVNALELDDSALYLCASSRGSGLANEKLFFGSGTQLSVL.